This is a list of T cell receptor beta chains from one sample in a study of cytomegalovirus exposure and HLA in healthy donors. Assay: immunoSEQ multiplex PCR; the TCRdb copy retains only in-frame clones and omits some. The data contain 200,000 or so clones, about 81% of them singletons. What was sequenced was PBMCs. Receptors were obtained from a woman younger than 35 in good health and CMV-seropositive. The CDR3 runs from the conserved cysteine through the conserved F or W. The D gene is left open where the match is weak. Some rows mark clone size as missing; the rest say once, few, many or name a class of expanded clone.

CDR3: CASSQEAGRNYNEQFF
DNA: TGCGCCAGCAGCCAAGAGGCAGGCCGAAACTACAATGAGCAGTTCTTC
V: TRBV4-1
size: -
D: -
J: TRBJ2-1

CDR3: CASRLLAGSTDTQYF
DNA: TGTGCCAGCAGGCTACTAGCGGGGAGCACAGATACGCAGTATTTT
V: TRBV7-6
size: -
D: TRBD2
J: TRBJ2-3

CDR3: CASSLDVRGPKINYGYTF
DNA: TGTGCCAGCAGCTTAGACGTCAGGGGGCCAAAGATTAACTATGGCTACACCTTC
V: TRBV7-2
size: few
D: TRBD1
J: TRBJ1-2

CDR3: CASSNQRAGEQFF
DNA: TGTGCCAGCAGCAATCAGCGGGCGGGTGAGCAGTTCTTC
V: TRBV5-6
size: -
D: -
J: TRBJ2-1

CDR3: CASSRADRHWNSPLHF
DNA: TGTGCCAGTAGCCGAGCGGACAGGCATTGGAATTCACCCCTCCACTTT
V: TRBV19
size: -
D: TRBD1
J: TRBJ1-6

CDR3: CSVADRVVTGNTIYF
DNA: TGCAGCGTCGCAGACAGGGTGGTCACTGGAAACACCATATATTTT
V: TRBV29-1
size: -
D: TRBD1
J: TRBJ1-3

CDR3: CASSPGLAPRNEQFF
DNA: TGTGCCAGCAGCCCCGGACTAGCGCCCCGCAATGAGCAGTTCTTC
V: TRBV14
size: -
D: TRBD2
J: TRBJ2-1

CDR3: CASSYAGGRNQPQHF
DNA: TGTGCCAGCAGTTATGCAGGGGGCCGCAATCAGCCCCAGCATTTT
V: TRBV6-6
size: -
D: TRBD1
J: TRBJ1-5

CDR3: CASSLLGPNSGNTIYF
DNA: TGTGCCAGCAGCTTACTGGGGCCCAACTCTGGAAACACCATATATTTT
V: TRBV11-1
size: -
D: -
J: TRBJ1-3

CDR3: CASKDVASSQETQYF
DNA: TGTGCCAGCAAAGACGTGGCTAGCAGTCAAGAGACCCAGTACTTC
V: TRBV28
size: -
D: -
J: TRBJ2-5

CDR3: CASSSQGNQETQYF
DNA: TGCGCCAGCAGTTCTCAGGGAAACCAAGAGACCCAGTACTTC
V: TRBV5-1
size: -
D: -
J: TRBJ2-5

CDR3: CASSRPLSGGPTGELFF
DNA: TGTGCCAGCAGCAGACCCCTTAGCGGGGGTCCCACCGGGGAGCTGTTTTTT
V: TRBV7-2
size: -
D: TRBD2
J: TRBJ2-2

CDR3: CASTRPGQGVDGYTF
DNA: TGTGCCAGCACCCGACCGGGACAGGGGGTGGATGGCTACACCTTC
V: TRBV28
size: -
D: TRBD1
J: TRBJ1-2

CDR3: CASARTGNYGYTF
DNA: TGTGCCAGCGCCCGGACAGGCAACTATGGCTACACCTTC
V: TRBV9
size: -
D: TRBD1
J: TRBJ1-2

CDR3: CASSTPGGAVYGYTF
DNA: TGTGCCAGCAGCACTCCAGGGGGAGCTGTCTATGGCTACACCTTC
V: TRBV7-9
size: -
D: TRBD1
J: TRBJ1-2

CDR3: CASSLSGQGLYGYTF
DNA: TGTGCCAGCAGCCTTTCTGGCCAAGGACTCTATGGCTACACCTTC
V: TRBV5-6
size: few
D: -
J: TRBJ1-2

CDR3: CASSLPVWVGGVYTF
DNA: TGTGCCAGCAGCTTACCAGTCTGGGTCGGCGGGGTCTACACCTTC
V: TRBV11-2
size: few
D: -
J: TRBJ1-2

CDR3: CASSSDRVGGNTIYF
DNA: TGTGCCAGCAGCTCGGACAGGGTTGGGGGAAACACCATATATTTT
V: TRBV7-9
size: few
D: TRBD1
J: TRBJ1-3

CDR3: CASSQEVGTSTDTQYF
DNA: TGTGCCAGCAGCCAAGAGGTGGGGACTAGCACAGATACGCAGTATTTT
V: TRBV4-2
size: -
D: -
J: TRBJ2-3

CDR3: CASSNRGRNTEAFF
DNA: TGCGCCAGCAGTAACAGGGGCAGGAACACTGAAGCTTTCTTT
V: TRBV5-1
size: -
D: TRBD1
J: TRBJ1-1

CDR3: CASSLGLAGGYYEQYF
DNA: TGCGCCAGCAGCCTCGGACTAGCGGGGGGTTACTACGAGCAGTACTTC
V: TRBV4-1
size: -
D: TRBD2
J: TRBJ2-7